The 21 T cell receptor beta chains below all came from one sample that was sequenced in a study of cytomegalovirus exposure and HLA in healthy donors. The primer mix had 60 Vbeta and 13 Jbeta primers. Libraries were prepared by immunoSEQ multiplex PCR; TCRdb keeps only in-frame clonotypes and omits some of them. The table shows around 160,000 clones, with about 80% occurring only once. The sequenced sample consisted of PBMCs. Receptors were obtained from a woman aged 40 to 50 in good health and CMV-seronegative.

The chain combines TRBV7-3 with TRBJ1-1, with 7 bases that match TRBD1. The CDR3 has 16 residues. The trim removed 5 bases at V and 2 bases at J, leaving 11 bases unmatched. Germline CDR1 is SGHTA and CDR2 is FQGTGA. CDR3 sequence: CASSSLGGTANTEAFF. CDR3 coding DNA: TGTGCCAGCAGCAGCTTAGGTGGGACAGCCAACACTGAAGCTTTCTTT.

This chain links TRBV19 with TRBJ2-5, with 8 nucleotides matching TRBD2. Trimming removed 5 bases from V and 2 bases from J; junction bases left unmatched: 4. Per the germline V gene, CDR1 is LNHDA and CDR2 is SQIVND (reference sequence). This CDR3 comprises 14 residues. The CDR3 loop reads CASSATSVQETQYF. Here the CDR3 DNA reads TGTGCCAGTAGTGCGACTAGCGTACAAGAGACCCAGTACTTC.

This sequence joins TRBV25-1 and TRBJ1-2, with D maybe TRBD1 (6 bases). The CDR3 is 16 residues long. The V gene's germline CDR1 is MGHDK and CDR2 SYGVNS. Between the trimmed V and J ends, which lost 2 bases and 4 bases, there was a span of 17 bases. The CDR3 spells CASSEAGDLVLYGYTF. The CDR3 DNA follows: TGTGCCAGCAGTGAAGCAGGGGACCTTGTCCTCTATGGCTACACCTTC.

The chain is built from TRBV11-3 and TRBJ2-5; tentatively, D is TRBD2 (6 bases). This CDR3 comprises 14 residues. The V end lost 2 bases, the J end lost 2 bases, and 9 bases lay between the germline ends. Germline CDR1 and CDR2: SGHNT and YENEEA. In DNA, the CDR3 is TGTGCCAGCAGCTTAATTAGCGGACAAGAGACCCAGTACTTC. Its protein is CASSLISGQETQYF.

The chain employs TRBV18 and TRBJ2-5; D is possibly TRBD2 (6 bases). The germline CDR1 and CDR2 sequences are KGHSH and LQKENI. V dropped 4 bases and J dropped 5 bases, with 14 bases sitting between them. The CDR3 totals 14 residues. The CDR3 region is CASSHNGGRETQYF. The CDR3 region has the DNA TGTGCCAGCTCACACAACGGGGGTCGGGAGACCCAGTACTTC.

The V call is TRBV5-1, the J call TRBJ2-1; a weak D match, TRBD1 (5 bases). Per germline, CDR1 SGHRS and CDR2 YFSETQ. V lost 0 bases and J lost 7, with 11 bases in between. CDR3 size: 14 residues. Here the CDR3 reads CASSLDDSRNEQFF. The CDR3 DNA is TGCGCCAGCAGCTTGGATGACAGTAGGAATGAGCAGTTCTTC.

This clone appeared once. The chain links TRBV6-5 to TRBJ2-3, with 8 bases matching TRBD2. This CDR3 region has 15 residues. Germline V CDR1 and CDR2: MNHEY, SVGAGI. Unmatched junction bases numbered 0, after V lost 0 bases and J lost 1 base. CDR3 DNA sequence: TGTGCCAGCAGTTACTCGACTAGCGGCACAGATACGCAGTATTTT. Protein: CASSYSTSGTDTQYF.

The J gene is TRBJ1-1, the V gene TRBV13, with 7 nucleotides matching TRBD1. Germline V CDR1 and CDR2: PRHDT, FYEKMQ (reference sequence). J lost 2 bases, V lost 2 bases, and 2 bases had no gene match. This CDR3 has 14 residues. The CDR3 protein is CASSLRQGNTEAFF. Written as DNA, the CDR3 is TGTGCCAGCAGCTTACGACAGGGCAACACTGAAGCTTTCTTT.

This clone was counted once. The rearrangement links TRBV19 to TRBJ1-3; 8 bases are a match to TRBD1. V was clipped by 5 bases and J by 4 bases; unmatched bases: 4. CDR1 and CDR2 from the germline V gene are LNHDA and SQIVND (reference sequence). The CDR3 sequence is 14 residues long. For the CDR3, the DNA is TGTGCCAGTAGTCAGGGGGCAAGAGGAAACACCATATATTTT. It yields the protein CASSQGARGNTIYF.

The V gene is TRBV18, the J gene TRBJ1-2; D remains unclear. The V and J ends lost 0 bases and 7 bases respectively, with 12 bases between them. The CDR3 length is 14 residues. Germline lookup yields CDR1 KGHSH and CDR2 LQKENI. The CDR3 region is CASSPPMGVGGYTF. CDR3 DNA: TGTGCCAGCTCACCACCCATGGGAGTCGGTGGCTACACCTTC.

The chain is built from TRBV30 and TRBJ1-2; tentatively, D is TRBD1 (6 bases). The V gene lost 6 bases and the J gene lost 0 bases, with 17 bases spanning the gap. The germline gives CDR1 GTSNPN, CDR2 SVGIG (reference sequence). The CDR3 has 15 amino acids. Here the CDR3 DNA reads TGTGCCTGTCTACCACAGGGCAGCGCTAACTATGGCTACACCTTC. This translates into CACLPQGSANYGYTF.

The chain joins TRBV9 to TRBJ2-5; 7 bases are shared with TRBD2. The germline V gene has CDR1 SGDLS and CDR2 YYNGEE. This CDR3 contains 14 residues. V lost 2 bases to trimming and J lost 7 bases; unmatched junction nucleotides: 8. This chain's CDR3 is CASSVLADRGTQYF. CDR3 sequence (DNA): TGTGCCAGCAGCGTTCTAGCGGATAGGGGGACCCAGTACTTC.

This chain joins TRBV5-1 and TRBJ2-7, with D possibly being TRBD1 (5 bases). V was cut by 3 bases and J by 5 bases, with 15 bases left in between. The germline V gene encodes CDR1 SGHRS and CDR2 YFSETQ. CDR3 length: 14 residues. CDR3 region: CASSSLRQINEQYF. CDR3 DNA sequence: TGCGCCAGCAGCTCCCTTCGACAGATCAACGAGCAGTACTTC.

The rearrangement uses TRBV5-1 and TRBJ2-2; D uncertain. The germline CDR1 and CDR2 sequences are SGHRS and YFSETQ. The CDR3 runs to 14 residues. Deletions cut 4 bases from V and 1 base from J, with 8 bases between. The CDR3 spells CASSVDGNTGELFF. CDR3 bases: TGCGCCAGCAGCGTGGACGGGAACACCGGGGAGCTGTTTTTT. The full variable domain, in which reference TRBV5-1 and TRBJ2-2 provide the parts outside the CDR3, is KAGVTQTPRYLIKTRGQQVTLSCSPISGHRSVSWYQQTPGQGLQFLFEYFSETQRNKGNFPGRFSGRQFSNSRSEMNVSTLELGDSALYLCASSVDGNTGELFFGEGSRLTVL.

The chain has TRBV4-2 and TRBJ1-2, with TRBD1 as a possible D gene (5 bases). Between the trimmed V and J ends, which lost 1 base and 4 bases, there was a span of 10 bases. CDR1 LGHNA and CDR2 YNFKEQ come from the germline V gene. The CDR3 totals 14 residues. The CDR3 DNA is TGTGCCAGCAGCCAAGGTCAGGGTGGCTATGGCTACACCTTC. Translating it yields CASSQGQGGYGYTF.

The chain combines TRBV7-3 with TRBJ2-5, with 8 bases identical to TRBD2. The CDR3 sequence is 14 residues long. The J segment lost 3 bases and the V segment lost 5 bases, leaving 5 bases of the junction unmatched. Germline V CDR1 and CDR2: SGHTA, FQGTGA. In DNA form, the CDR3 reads TGTGCCAGCAGCCCGCTGGGACTAGAAGAGACCCAGTACTTC. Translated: CASSPLGLEETQYF.

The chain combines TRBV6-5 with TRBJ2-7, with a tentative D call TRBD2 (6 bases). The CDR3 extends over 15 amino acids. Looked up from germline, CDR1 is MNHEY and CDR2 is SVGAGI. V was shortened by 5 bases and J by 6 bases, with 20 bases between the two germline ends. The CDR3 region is CASSPDRDSTSEQYF. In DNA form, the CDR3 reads TGTGCCAGCAGTCCTGACCGGGACTCGACTAGCGAGCAGTACTTC.

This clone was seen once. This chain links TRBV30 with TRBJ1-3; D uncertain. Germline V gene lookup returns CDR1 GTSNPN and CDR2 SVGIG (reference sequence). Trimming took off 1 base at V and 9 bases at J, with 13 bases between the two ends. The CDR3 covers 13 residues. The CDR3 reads CAWSESPVGTIYF. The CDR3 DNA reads TGTGCCTGGAGTGAATCTCCGGTCGGCACCATATATTTT.

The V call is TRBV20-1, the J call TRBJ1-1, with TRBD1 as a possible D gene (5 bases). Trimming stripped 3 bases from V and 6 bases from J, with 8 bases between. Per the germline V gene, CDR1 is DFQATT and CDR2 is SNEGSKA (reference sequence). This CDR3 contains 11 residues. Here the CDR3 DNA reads TGCAGTGCTAGTTTGACAGCTGAAGCTTTCTTT. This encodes CSASLTAEAFF.

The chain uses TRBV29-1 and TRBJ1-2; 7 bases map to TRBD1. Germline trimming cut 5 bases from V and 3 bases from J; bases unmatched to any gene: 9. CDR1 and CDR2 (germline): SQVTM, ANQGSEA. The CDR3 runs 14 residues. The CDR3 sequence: CSVSLRTGHYGYTF. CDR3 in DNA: TGCAGCGTTTCCCTCCGGACAGGCCACTATGGCTACACCTTC. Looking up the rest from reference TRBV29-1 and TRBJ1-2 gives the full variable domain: SAVISQKPSRDICQRGTSLTIQCQVDSQVTMMFWYRQQPGQSLTLIATANQGSEATYESGFVIDKFPISRPNLTFSTLTVSNMSPEDSSIYLCSVSLRTGHYGYTFGSGTRLTVV.

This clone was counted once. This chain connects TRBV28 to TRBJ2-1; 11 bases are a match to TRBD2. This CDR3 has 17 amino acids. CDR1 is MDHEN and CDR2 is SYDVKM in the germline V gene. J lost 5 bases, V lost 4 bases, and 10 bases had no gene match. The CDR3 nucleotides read TGTGCCAGCAGTTCCCAGGCCCTGGGACTAGCGGACAATGAGCAGTTCTTC. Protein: CASSSQALGLADNEQFF.